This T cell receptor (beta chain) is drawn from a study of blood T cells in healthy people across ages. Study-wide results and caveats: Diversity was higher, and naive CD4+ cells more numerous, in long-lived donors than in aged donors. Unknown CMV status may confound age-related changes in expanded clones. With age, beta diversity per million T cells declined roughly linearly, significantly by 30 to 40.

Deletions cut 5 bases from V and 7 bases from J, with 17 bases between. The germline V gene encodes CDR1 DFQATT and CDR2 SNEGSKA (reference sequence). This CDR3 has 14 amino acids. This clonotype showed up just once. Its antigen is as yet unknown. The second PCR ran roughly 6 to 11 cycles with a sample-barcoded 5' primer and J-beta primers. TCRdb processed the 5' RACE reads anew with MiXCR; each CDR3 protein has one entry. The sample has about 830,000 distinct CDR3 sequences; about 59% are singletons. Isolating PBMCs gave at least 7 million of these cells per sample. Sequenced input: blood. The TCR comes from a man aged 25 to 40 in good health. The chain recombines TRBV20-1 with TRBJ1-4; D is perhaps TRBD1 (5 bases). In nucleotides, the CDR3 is TGCAGTGCTCCCATCCCGGGGGGTAGTGAAAAACTGTTTTTT. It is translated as CSAPIPGGSEKLFF.